A selection of T cell receptor beta chains follows, all from one sample in a study of cytomegalovirus exposure and HLA in healthy donors. Repertoires were generated with immunoSEQ multiplex PCR, while TCRdb's copy carries only in-frame clones and drops some. The sample lists 90,000 to 130,000 clones, 74% seen once, with 4% to 5.5% in the top ten. Sequenced input: PBMCs. These receptors came from a young man in good health and CMV-seropositive. The CDR3 runs from the conserved cysteine through the conserved F or W. Each record gives: D gene, J gene, V gene, clone size, CDR3 protein, CDR3 DNA. D genes are given only for firm matches. Clone size is given for some rows only: seen once, a few or many times, or a class if the clone is expanded.

TRBD1 TRBJ1-2 TRBV6-5 few CASSYSYRGEGYTF TGTGCCAGCAGTTACTCCTACAGGGGTGAGGGCTACACCTTC
TRBD2 TRBJ2-6 TRBV18 once CASSPSSGGSGANVLTF TGTGCCAGCTCACCCTCCAGCGGGGGCTCTGGGGCCAACGTCCTGACTTTC
NA TRBJ1-2 TRBV6-5 once CASSYDPRQTNYGYTF TGTGCCAGCAGTTACGACCCCCGACAGACTAACTATGGCTACACCTTC
NA TRBJ1-3 TRBV2 NA CASSLDDRFGTIYF TGTGCCAGCAGCCTAGATGACAGGTTTGGAACCATATATTTT
NA TRBJ1-2 TRBV27 NA CASSFRPPGLHGYPF TGTGCCAGCAGTTTCCGGCCCCCGGGATTGCATGGCTACCCCTTC
NA TRBJ1-2 TRBV7-9 few CASSQGDGGYGYTF TGTGCCAGCAGCCAAGGAGACGGGGGCTATGGCTACACCTTC
NA TRBJ2-1 TRBV7-9 many CASSPQINYNEQFF TGTGCCAGCAGCCCTCAGATTAACTACAATGAGCAGTTCTTC
TRBD2 TRBJ2-7 TRBV29-1 NA CSVAPPASGGFREQYF TGCAGCGTTGCCCCTCCGGCTAGCGGGGGGTTCCGGGAGCAGTACTTC
NA TRBJ1-2 TRBV7-2 NA CASSLVLGDYGYTF TGTGCCAGCAGCTTAGTGTTAGGGGACTATGGCTACACCTTC
NA TRBJ1-2 TRBV5-5 NA CASSSQGSGSLYGYTF TGTGCCAGCAGCTCGCAGGGGTCCGGTTCATTGTATGGCTACACCTTC
TRBD2 TRBJ2-3 TRBV7-3 NA CASSLGGGPGDTQYF TGTGCCAGCAGCTTGGGCGGGGGGCCAGGAGATACGCAGTATTTT
NA TRBJ1-5 TRBV5-1 NA CASSLGLGNQPQHF TGCGCCAGCAGCTTGGGGTTAGGCAATCAGCCCCAGCATTTT
TRBD1 TRBJ2-5 TRBV6-5 NA CASRQGIETQYF TGTGCCAGCAGACAGGGGATCGAGACCCAGTACTTC
NA TRBJ1-1 TRBV6-6 NA CASSSGGVTEAFF TGTGCCAGCAGTTCTGGAGGGGTCACTGAAGCTTTCTTT
NA TRBJ1-1 TRBV9 NA CASSVAGGGTEAFF TGTGCCAGCAGCGTAGCGGGGGGGGGCACTGAAGCTTTCTTT
NA TRBJ1-1 TRBV2 NA CASREEAMNTEAFF TGTGCCAGCAGGGAGGAGGCAATGAACACTGAAGCTTTCTTT
NA TRBJ2-3 TRBV6-6 once CASSYRASASTDTQYF TGTGCCAGCAGTTACCGCGCTAGCGCTAGCACAGATACGCAGTATTTT
NA TRBJ2-5 TRBV7-2 NA CASSRDSSQETQYF TGTGCCAGCAGCCGCGACAGTTCCCAAGAGACCCAGTACTTC
NA TRBJ2-7 TRBV5-5 NA CASSSPTRTEITYEQYF TGTGCCAGCAGCTCCCCCACTCGGACAGAGATTACCTACGAGCAGTACTTC
TRBD2 TRBJ2-1 TRBV6-1 NA CASSDATSGDYEQFF TGTGCCAGCAGTGACGCGACTAGCGGGGACTATGAGCAGTTCTTC
TRBD1 TRBJ1-4 TRBV7-8 NA CASSLGTVSNEKLFF TGTGCCAGCAGCTTGGGGACAGTCTCTAATGAAAAACTGTTTTTT
NA TRBJ2-2 TRBV10-2 few CASSAVYSGELFF TGCGCCAGCAGTGCGGTTTACAGCGGGGAGCTGTTTTTT
TRBD2 TRBJ2-1 TRBV2 once CARGPRAGTDNEQFF TGTGCCAGAGGCCCTAGAGCGGGGACGGACAATGAGCAGTTCTTC
NA TRBJ1-2 TRBV10-3 NA CAISETGHYTF TGTGCCATCAGTGAAACAGGGCACTACACCTTC
NA TRBJ1-1 TRBV6-5 many CASSYSTRLNTEAFF TGTGCCAGCAGTTACTCGACGCGGTTGAACACTGAAGCTTTCTTT
NA TRBJ1-1 TRBV2 NA CASRPRTALDTEAFF TGTGCCAGCAGACCCAGGACAGCTTTGGACACTGAAGCTTTCTTT
TRBD1 TRBJ2-7 TRBV6-1 few CASSEGFLGQPESYEQYF TGTGCCAGCAGTGAGGGCTTCCTGGGACAGCCGGAGTCCTACGAGCAGTACTTC
NA TRBJ1-1 TRBV19 NA CASWPRGANTEAFF TGTGCCAGCTGGCCCAGGGGAGCGAACACTGAAGCTTTCTTT
NA TRBJ2-5 TRBV5-1 once CASSLVSGPQETQYF TGCGCCAGCAGCTTGGTTAGCGGACCTCAAGAGACCCAGTACTTC